A selection of T cell receptor beta chains follows, all from one sample in a study of cytomegalovirus exposure and HLA in healthy donors. Assay used: immunoSEQ multiplex PCR; TCRdb lists only in-frame clones, some missing. The table records about 67,000 clones, roughly 80% of them present only once. Sample: PBMCs. These receptors were collected from a woman in her 30s in good health and CMV-seronegative. The CDR3 runs from the conserved cysteine through the conserved F or W. The D gene is left open where the match is weak. For some rows the clone size is stated as once, few or many, or as a class when expanded; others skip it.

V: TRBV10-1
D: -
J: TRBJ2-1
size: -
CDR3: CASSESNRNNEQFF
DNA: TGCGCCAGCAGTGAGTCGAACAGAAACAATGAGCAGTTCTTC

V: TRBV5-1
D: TRBD1
J: TRBJ1-1
size: -
CDR3: CASSHDRALLNTEAFF
DNA: TGCGCCAGCAGTCATGACAGGGCTCTCCTGAACACTGAAGCTTTCTTT

V: TRBV10-3
D: TRBD1
J: TRBJ1-2
size: few
CDR3: CATSSPRTGSLNYGYTF
DNA: TGTGCCACCAGCTCGCCCCGGACAGGATCGTTGAACTATGGCTACACCTTC

V: TRBV5-1
D: -
J: TRBJ1-1
size: -
CDR3: CASSLGWSGNTEAFF
DNA: TGCGCCAGCAGCTTGGGCTGGTCGGGGAACACTGAAGCTTTCTTT

V: TRBV7-8
D: TRBD1
J: TRBJ1-1
size: -
CDR3: CASSYNRGLEEAFF
DNA: TGTGCCAGCAGCTACAACAGGGGGCTGGAGGAAGCTTTCTTT

V: TRBV7-2
D: -
J: TRBJ2-6
size: few
CDR3: CASSLVRGVGFGANVLTF
DNA: TGTGCCAGCAGCTTAGTTCGGGGTGTGGGATTTGGGGCCAACGTCCTGACTTTC

V: TRBV9
D: -
J: TRBJ2-1
size: -
CDR3: CASSVKTSYNEQFF
DNA: TGTGCCAGCAGCGTAAAGACTAGCTACAATGAGCAGTTCTTC

V: TRBV2
D: -
J: TRBJ1-2
size: -
CDR3: CASRFQPLGGYGYTF
DNA: TGTGCCAGCCGCTTTCAACCGCTAGGGGGTTATGGCTACACCTTC

V: TRBV7-8
D: -
J: TRBJ1-1
size: -
CDR3: CASSPQQSTEAFF
DNA: TGTGCCAGCAGCCCTCAACAAAGCACTGAAGCTTTCTTT

V: TRBV4-2
D: -
J: TRBJ1-2
size: -
CDR3: CASRNREGSRGYTF
DNA: TGTGCCAGCAGGAACAGGGAAGGATCCCGTGGCTACACCTTC

V: TRBV27
D: -
J: TRBJ2-7
size: -
CDR3: CASSLAGVTYEQYF
DNA: TGTGCCAGCAGTTTAGCCGGGGTGACCTACGAGCAGTACTTC

V: TRBV11-2
D: -
J: TRBJ1-1
size: once
CDR3: CASSLWAGLRYEAFF
DNA: TGTGCCAGCAGCTTATGGGCAGGGTTGCGGTATGAAGCTTTCTTT

V: TRBV7-8
D: -
J: TRBJ2-5
size: -
CDR3: CASSLIGETEEETQYF
DNA: TGTGCCAGCAGCTTAATCGGGGAAACAGAAGAAGAGACCCAGTACTTC

V: TRBV18
D: -
J: TRBJ1-6
size: -
CDR3: CASSPVLDSPLHF
DNA: TGTGCCAGCTCACCCGTCCTTGATTCACCCCTCCACTTT

V: TRBV5-1
D: TRBD1
J: TRBJ1-1
size: -
CDR3: CASSFTGGVWSTEAFF
DNA: TGCGCCAGCAGCTTTACAGGGGGGGTTTGGAGCACTGAAGCTTTCTTT

V: TRBV7-2
D: -
J: TRBJ1-6
size: -
CDR3: CASSLGGELYNSPLHF
DNA: TGTGCCAGCAGCTTAGGTGGAGAACTGTATAATTCACCCCTCCACTTT

V: TRBV27
D: -
J: TRBJ1-5
size: -
CDR3: CASSPPGTLNNQPQHF
DNA: TGTGCCAGCAGTCCCCCCGGGACACTGAATAATCAGCCCCAGCATTTT

V: TRBV4-3
D: -
J: TRBJ2-1
size: -
CDR3: CASSQEGGPLNEQFF
DNA: TGCGCCAGCAGCCAAGAGGGGGGGCCCCTAAATGAGCAGTTCTTC

V: TRBV5-1
D: -
J: TRBJ2-2
size: -
CDR3: CASSLTSGELFF
DNA: TGCGCCAGCAGCCTGACTAGCGGGGAGCTGTTTTTT

V: TRBV6-5
D: TRBD1
J: TRBJ2-1
size: -
CDR3: CASSPDRGSYNEQFF
DNA: TGTGCCAGCAGTCCTGACAGGGGCTCCTACAATGAGCAGTTCTTC

V: TRBV14
D: TRBD1
J: TRBJ2-7
size: -
CDR3: CASSVGQTYEQYF
DNA: TGTGCCAGCAGCGTGGGACAGACCTACGAGCAGTACTTC

V: TRBV30
D: TRBD1
J: TRBJ1-1
size: -
CDR3: CAWSGDRGPSTEAFF
DNA: TGTGCCTGGAGTGGGGACAGGGGGCCCAGCACTGAAGCTTTCTTT

V: TRBV18
D: -
J: TRBJ2-1
size: once
CDR3: CASIRPGIGSYNEQFF
DNA: TGTGCCAGCATACGGCCAGGGATCGGCTCCTACAATGAGCAGTTCTTC

V: TRBV27
D: -
J: TRBJ2-1
size: few
CDR3: CASSLMGGLNEQFF
DNA: TGTGCCAGCAGTTTGATGGGTGGGCTCAATGAGCAGTTCTTC

V: TRBV5-5
D: TRBD1
J: TRBJ1-1
size: -
CDR3: CASSPRQGAEDTEAFF
DNA: TGTGCCAGCAGCCCCCGACAGGGGGCGGAGGACACTGAAGCTTTCTTT

V: TRBV11-2
D: TRBD1
J: TRBJ2-2
size: -
CDR3: CASSWDSYTGELFF
DNA: TGTGCCAGCAGCTGGGACAGTTACACCGGGGAGCTGTTTTTT

V: TRBV10-3
D: -
J: TRBJ2-3
size: few
CDR3: CAISGRRGSTDTQYF
DNA: TGTGCCATCAGTGGACGACGGGGGAGCACAGATACGCAGTATTTT

V: TRBV7-9
D: TRBD1
J: TRBJ2-5
size: -
CDR3: CASSLAPVRDRVGETQYF
DNA: TGTGCCAGCAGCTTAGCCCCAGTGAGGGACAGGGTTGGCGAGACCCAGTACTTC

V: TRBV7-2
D: TRBD2
J: TRBJ2-7
size: -
CDR3: CASSPYGGAGGPGEQYF
DNA: TGTGCCAGCAGCCCGTACGGGGGAGCGGGGGGGCCGGGTGAGCAGTACTTC

V: TRBV7-9
D: -
J: TRBJ1-5
size: -
CDR3: CASSSLFGNQPQHF
DNA: TGTGCCAGCAGCTCCCTCTTTGGCAATCAGCCCCAGCATTTT

V: TRBV10-1
D: TRBD2
J: TRBJ2-5
size: -
CDR3: CASSEGSGGQETQYF
DNA: TGCGCCAGCAGTGAGGGGAGCGGGGGACAAGAGACCCAGTACTTC

V: TRBV5-5
D: -
J: TRBJ2-7
size: -
CDR3: CASSYGLNYEQYF
DNA: TGTGCCAGCAGCTACGGACTTAACTACGAGCAGTACTTC

V: TRBV10-1
D: -
J: TRBJ2-2
size: -
CDR3: CASTPSRTGELFF
DNA: TGCGCCAGCACCCCGTCCAGAACCGGGGAGCTGTTTTTT

V: TRBV5-8
D: TRBD1
J: TRBJ2-7
size: -
CDR3: CASSLADRVEQYF
DNA: TGTGCCAGCAGCTTGGCCGACAGGGTCGAGCAGTACTTC

V: TRBV27
D: -
J: TRBJ1-6
size: -
CDR3: CASSQPGAGSPLHF
DNA: TGTGCCAGCAGTCAGCCAGGGGCGGGTTCACCCCTCCACTTT

V: TRBV4-1
D: -
J: TRBJ2-5
size: -
CDR3: CASSPPGDWETQYF
DNA: TGCGCCAGCAGCCCCCCGGGGGATTGGGAGACCCAGTACTTC

V: TRBV4-1
D: TRBD1
J: TRBJ2-2
size: -
CDR3: CASSQAQGANTGELFF
DNA: TGCGCCAGCAGCCAAGCACAGGGGGCGAACACCGGGGAGCTGTTTTTT

V: TRBV9
D: TRBD2
J: TRBJ2-7
size: -
CDR3: CASSVSVGGSSYEQYF
DNA: TGTGCCAGCAGCGTAAGTGTGGGGGGGAGCTCCTACGAGCAGTACTTC

V: TRBV27
D: -
J: TRBJ1-1
size: few
CDR3: CASSLQGANTEAFF
DNA: TGTGCCAGCAGTCTACAGGGAGCGAACACTGAAGCTTTCTTT

V: TRBV4-2
D: -
J: TRBJ1-2
size: -
CDR3: CASSQAGRNYGYTF
DNA: TGTGCCAGCAGCCAAGCGGGTCGGAACTATGGCTACACCTTC